These 31 T cell receptor beta chains share one sample of origin, sequenced in a study of T cells in Graves' hyperthyroidism and ophthalmopathy. TCR beta CDR3 regions were amplified from RNA transcripts. Researchers ran a first-round RT-PCR on the TCR CDR3 using the HTBI primer set. TCRdb re-derived calls from the multiplex PCR reads in MiXCR, one entry per CDR3 protein. The table records about 600,000 distinct CDR3 sequences, 14% of them present only once. The sequencing sample was made of blood. The receptors were gathered from a young woman with Graves' ophthalmopathy.

This clonotype was seen many times. The chain's CDR3 is CSARDSSGDNEQFF. Written as DNA, the CDR3 is TGCAGTGCTAGAGATTCTAGCGGGGACAATGAGCAGTTCTTC. The chain employs TRBV20-1 and TRBJ2-1; 9 bases match TRBD2. Germline V gene data show CDR1 as DFQATT and CDR2 as SNEGSKA (reference sequence). This CDR3 region has 14 residues. J gave up 5 bases and V 0 bases, and 2 bases lay outside the gene matches.

This clonotype has just a few counts. This chain connects TRBV5-5 to TRBJ1-6; no reliable D call. Germline V gene sequence: CDR1 SGHKS, CDR2 YYEKEE (reference sequence). CDR3 length equals 17 residues. Trimming took 1 base from V and 4 from J, leaving 15 bases between them. The CDR3 loop reads CASSLIGEILYNSPLHF. The DNA of the CDR3 is TGTGCCAGCAGCTTGATCGGCGAAATTCTTTATAATTCACCCCTCCACTTT. Based on the CDR3 plus reference TRBV5-5 and TRBJ1-6, the full variable domain is DAGVTQSPTHLIKTRGQQVTLRCSPISGHKSVSWYQQVLGQGPQFIFQYYEKEERGRGNFPDRFSARQFPNYSSELNVNALLLGDSALYLCASSLIGEILYNSPLHFGNGTRLTVT.

This clonotype was detected ten times or more. The rearrangement links TRBV6-1 to TRBJ1-2; TRBD1 aligns across 9 bases. The CDR3 is made up of 13 amino acids. V was pared by 9 bases and J by 4 bases, with 6 bases of the junction left unmatched. Germline lookup yields CDR1 MNHNS and CDR2 SASEGT. The CDR3 region is CARRQGEGYGYTF. The CDR3 bases are TGTGCCAGACGACAGGGGGAGGGCTATGGCTACACCTTC.

This clonotype was seen many times. The V call is TRBV12-3 or TRBV12-4, the J call TRBJ1-5; no reliable D call. This CDR3 is 12 amino acids long. V gave up 11 bases and J gave up 9 bases, with 17 bases separating them. The CDR3 DNA sequence: TGTGCCGACGGCCGGGCCGAATGGCCCCAGCATTTT. It yields the protein CADGRAEWPQHF.

This clonotype came up many times. V and J are TRBV6-1 and TRBJ1-5; no firm D call. Germline lookup yields CDR1 MNHNS and CDR2 SASEGT. This CDR3 is 12 amino acids long. V was pared by 4 bases and J by 1 base, with 2 bases between. The DNA for the CDR3 is TGTGCCAGCAGTGGCAGCAATCAGCCCCAGCATTTT. Translating gives CASSGSNQPQHF.

There are many counts of this clonotype. V and J are TRBV7-2 and TRBJ2-3; no clear D gene. The CDR3 has 13 residues. V was trimmed by 2 bases and J by 6 bases, leaving 9 bases between them. Germline V CDR1 and CDR2: SGHTA, FQGNSA. The CDR3 region has the DNA TGTGCCAGCAGCTTATTCCCTGTTGATACGCAGTATTTT. Translated: CASSLFPVDTQYF.

This clonotype was detected many times. V is TRBV28 and J is TRBJ1-3; D is uncertain. The CDR3 spans 13 residues. Deletions cut 7 bases from V and 1 base from J, with 8 bases between. CDR1 MDHEN and CDR2 SYDVKM come from the germline V gene. CDR3 region: CASTRLSGNTIYF. CDR3 sequence (DNA): TGTGCCAGCACCAGGCTGTCTGGAAACACCATATATTTT.

This clonotype was counted a few times. The chain employs TRBV6-2 or TRBV6-3 and TRBJ2-3, with TRBD2 matching over 11 bases. Losses at the gene ends were 4 bases for V and 4 bases for J; bases not matched to a gene: 7. The CDR3 covers 16 residues. Germline V gene lookup returns CDR1 MNHEY and CDR2 SVGEGT. The CDR3 loop reads CASSSTSGSGSDTQYF. DNA for the CDR3: TGTGCCAGCAGTTCAACTAGCGGGAGTGGATCAGATACGCAGTATTTT.

This clonotype was observed a handful of times. The rearrangement links TRBV20-1 to TRBJ2-3; tentatively, D is TRBD2 (6 bases). The V gene lost 4 bases and the J gene lost 7 bases, with 18 bases spanning the gap. Germline V CDR1 and CDR2: DFQATT, SNEGSKA (reference sequence). The CDR3 runs 14 residues. CDR3 in DNA: TGCAGTGCTAATGAACACGTACTAGCCCATACGCAGTATTTT. Translated: CSANEHVLAHTQYF.

This chain joins TRBV5-4 and TRBJ1-5, with a tentative D call TRBD1 (6 bases). The CDR3 totals 15 residues. Germline assignment: CDR1 SGHNT and CDR2 YYREEE (reference sequence). Trimming cost V 2 bases and J 4 bases, with 13 bases left between them. CDR3 sequence: CASSLGGHTNQPQHF. The CDR3 region has the DNA TGTGCCAGCAGCTTAGGGGGACATACGAATCAGCCCCAGCATTTT.

This clonotype has a count of ten or more. The rearrangement joins TRBV2 to TRBJ1-1, with TRBD1 identical over 11 bases. CDR1 is SNHLY, CDR2 FYNNEI, per germline. This CDR3 is built from 15 residues. With V trimmed by 6 bases and J by 10 bases, 13 bases remained unmatched. The DNA of the CDR3 is TGTGCCAGCAGAGGACAGGGGGCAACAACAGGGAGAGCTTTCTTT. Protein product: CASRGQGATTGRAFF.

This clonotype was observed a few times. The rearrangement joins TRBV19 to TRBJ2-3; D might be TRBD2 (6 bases). This CDR3 has 18 residues. The V and J ends lost 9 bases and 2 bases respectively, with 27 bases between them. The germline V gene encodes CDR1 LNHDA and CDR2 SQIVND (reference sequence). The CDR3 DNA is TGTGCCAGCACTCCCCGGGGTGAGCGACTAGGATACACAGATACGCAGTATTTT. Its protein product is CASTPRGERLGYTDTQYF.

This clonotype was counted many times. V usage is TRBV3-1 and J usage is TRBJ2-1, with 8 nucleotides matching TRBD2. The germline V gene has CDR1 LGHDT and CDR2 YNNKEL (reference sequence). With 0 bases clipped from V and 6 bases from J, the junction kept 13 bases outside the gene matches. This CDR3 is built from 18 residues. CDR3 sequence reads: CASSQESVGGRRSNEQFF. The CDR3 DNA reads as TGTGCCAGCAGCCAAGAAAGTGTCGGCGGGAGGAGGTCCAATGAGCAGTTCTTC.

The CDR3 loop reads CASSPVPSLAGGSEQYF. The CDR3 region has the DNA TGTGCCAGCTCACCGGTTCCGTCGCTAGCGGGAGGATCTGAGCAGTACTTC. The J gene is TRBJ2-7, the V gene TRBV6-1; 11 bases are shared with TRBD2. The CDR3 contains 17 residues. CDR1 and CDR2 from the germline V gene are MNHNS and SASEGT. Losses at the gene ends were 8 bases for V and 7 bases for J; bases not matched to a gene: 19.

There are many counts of this clonotype. V gene TRBV19 combines with J gene TRBJ1-1; D remains unclear. Deletions cut 5 bases from V and 0 bases from J, with 10 bases between. CDR1 LNHDA and CDR2 SQIVND come from the germline V gene (reference sequence). The CDR3 is made up of 14 amino acids. CDR3 region: CASSYQFLNTEAFF. The CDR3 nucleotides read TGTGCCAGTAGTTATCAGTTTTTGAACACTGAAGCTTTCTTT.

This clonotype was recorded at least ten times. The rearrangement joins TRBV6-5 to TRBJ2-5; 9 bases map to TRBD1. V shed 4 bases, J shed 4 bases, and the junction held 4 bases outside the gene matches. This CDR3 has 14 residues. The germline gives CDR1 MNHEY, CDR2 SVGAGI. The CDR3 region has the DNA TGTGCCAGCAGTTCCGGGACAGGGTTAGAGACCCAGTACTTC. As protein: CASSSGTGLETQYF.

This clonotype was detected ten times or more. The V call is TRBV3-1, the J call TRBJ1-2; no firm D call. Germline CDR1 reads LGHDT; CDR2 reads YNNKEL (reference sequence). This CDR3 is 15 amino acids long. V was cut by 6 bases and J by 5 bases, with 19 bases left in between. The DNA for the CDR3 is TGTGCCAGCAGTCCTCATCACCTACCTCTTTATGGCTACACCTTC. It specifies CASSPHHLPLYGYTF.

This clonotype was observed at least ten times. J is TRBJ2-5 and V is TRBV11-2; D gene uncertain. There are 12 residues in the CDR3. Trimming pared 5 bases from V and 4 bases from J, leaving 8 bases between. Germline V gene lookup returns CDR1 SGHAT and CDR2 FQNNGV. CDR3 protein: CASSNSGETQYF. CDR3 nucleotides: TGTGCCAGCAGCAATAGTGGAGAGACCCAGTACTTC.

This clonotype was seen a few times. The rearrangement joins TRBV13 to TRBJ2-1; TRBD2 matches 8 bases. The V gene's germline CDR1 is PRHDT and CDR2 FYEKMQ (reference sequence). V lost 1 base and J lost 8; bases outside the gene matches: 7. This CDR3 is 15 amino acids long. As DNA, the CDR3 is TGTGCCAGCAGCTTAGTCGGGAGGGCCGGGGATGAGCAGTTCTTC. Its translation is CASSLVGRAGDEQFF.

This clonotype was counted many times. A read error may account for a junction end that differs from germline. The chain recombines TRBV28 with TRBJ2-7; 8 bases align to TRBD1. Germline CDR1 MDHEN, CDR2 SYDVKM. This CDR3 contains 15 residues. This CDR3 is CASQNYGTGRFERYF. The DNA for the CDR3 is TGTGCCAGCCAAAACTACGGGACAGGCCGCTTTGAGCGGTACTTC.

In its sample, this clonotype was seen many times. The rearrangement uses TRBV18 and TRBJ2-7; weak D call: TRBD1 (6 bases). The CDR3 is 12 amino acids. V lost 5 bases to trimming and J lost 6 bases, with 11 bases between them. Germline loops: CDR1 KGHSH, CDR2 LQKENI. The CDR3 sequence is CASSSQGAEQYF. CDR3 nucleotides: TGTGCCAGCTCATCACAGGGAGCCGAGCAGTACTTC.

This clonotype appeared many times. V gene TRBV12-3 or TRBV12-4 combines with J gene TRBJ2-7; 11 nucleotides align to TRBD2. The CDR3 is made up of 16 amino acids. V lost 6 bases and J lost 1; bases outside the gene matches: 8. The CDR3 spells CASSATGTSGSYEQYF. In DNA form, the CDR3 reads TGTGCCAGCAGCGCCACCGGGACTAGCGGTTCCTACGAGCAGTACTTC.

With respect to this clonotype: The junction departs from the called germline gene at one end, perhaps through a read error. CDR3 nucleotides: TGTGCCAGCAGCTTGTGGCGAGACAGGAGAATCCTACTACACGCTTCAAATGAGCAATTCTTC. This gives the protein CASSLWRDRRILLHASNEQFF. The V and J genes are TRBV7-3 and TRBJ2-1; D perhaps matches TRBD1 (6 bases). CDR3 length equals 21 residues. Germline V gene lookup returns CDR1 SGHTA and CDR2 FQGTGA.

The chain employs TRBV30 and TRBJ2-7; D not certain. Per the germline V gene, CDR1 is GTSNPN and CDR2 is SVGIG (reference sequence). This CDR3 region has 12 residues. Trimming removed 8 bases at V and 4 bases at J, with 15 bases between. Here the CDR3 DNA reads TGTGCCGCCTACTCTTTCCCTTACGAGCAGTACTTC. Amino acid sequence: CAAYSFPYEQYF.

Concerning this clonotype: A much bigger clone sits one base away, suggesting this may be a read error. This rearrangement joins TRBV30 to TRBJ2-4; a weak D match, TRBD1 (6 bases). This CDR3 is 18 amino acids long. Looked up from germline, CDR1 is GTSNPN and CDR2 is SVGIG (reference sequence). The CDR3 here is CAWRDVFRGPEAKSIQYF. CDR3 DNA sequence: TGTGCCTGGAGGGATGTGTTCAGGGGCCCGGAGGCCAAAAGCATTCAGTACTTC.

This clonotype occurred many times. V and J are TRBV30 and TRBJ2-1; TRBD2 matches at 11 bases. There are 17 residues in the CDR3. Germline trimming cut 4 bases from V and 7 bases from J; bases unmatched to any gene: 15. The germline V gene has CDR1 GTSNPN and CDR2 SVGIG (reference sequence). In DNA form, the CDR3 reads TGTGCCTGGAAGAGCCACTTAGCGGGAGGGGGCGGGAATGAGCAGTTCTTC. Amino acid sequence: CAWKSHLAGGGGNEQFF.

This clonotype was recorded a few times. J is TRBJ1-4 and V is TRBV7-9; 7 bases match TRBD1. Germline-derived CDR1 and CDR2 are SEHNR and FQNEAQ (reference sequence). The V segment lost 5 bases and the J segment 1 base; nucleotides outside the gene matches: 7. CDR3 length: 16 residues. The CDR3 DNA reads as TGTGCCAGCAGCCCATCCGGGACAGTAACTAATGAAAAACTGTTTTTT. This encodes CASSPSGTVTNEKLFF.

This clonotype was recorded at least ten times. The chain links TRBV6-2 or TRBV6-3 to TRBJ2-7; 10 bases match TRBD2. The CDR3 consists of 13 residues. CDR1 MNHEY and CDR2 SVGEGT come from the germline V gene. V gave up 5 bases and J gave up 4 bases; unmatched junction bases: 2. The CDR3 DNA is TGTGCCAGCAGTGTGACTAGCGGGTACGAGCAGTACTTC. Translating it yields CASSVTSGYEQYF.

As to this clonotype: One end of the junction varies from germline; a read error may be responsible. The V and J genes are TRBV30 and TRBJ2-1; perhaps TRBD2 as D (5 bases). CDR3 size: 13 residues. CDR1 and CDR2 (germline): GTSNPN, SVGIG (reference sequence). In nucleotides, the CDR3 is TGTGCCGGGGTACTAGGTTCCTACAATGGGCAGTTCTTC. This gives the protein CAGVLGSYNGQFF.

By sample fraction, this clonotype is medium-sized. The chain recombines TRBV18 with TRBJ2-3; the D is unclear. Germline values: CDR1 KGHSH, CDR2 LQKENI. Trimming pared 8 bases from V and 6 bases from J, leaving 9 bases between. The CDR3 runs to 11 residues. The CDR3 region is CASSPADTQYF. The CDR3 nucleotides read TGTGCCAGCAGCCCCGCGGATACGCAGTATTTT.

As regards this clonotype: The junction departs from the called germline gene at one end, perhaps through a read error. V is TRBV24-1 and J is TRBJ2-4; TRBD2 matches 8 bases. The germline V gene encodes CDR1 KGHDR and CDR2 SFDVKD. The CDR3 length is 18 residues. The CDR3 bases are TGTGCCAGCAGTTGGGCTAGCGGGCCGAAGCTAGCCAAAAACATTCAGTACTTC. It is translated as CASSWASGPKLAKNIQYF.